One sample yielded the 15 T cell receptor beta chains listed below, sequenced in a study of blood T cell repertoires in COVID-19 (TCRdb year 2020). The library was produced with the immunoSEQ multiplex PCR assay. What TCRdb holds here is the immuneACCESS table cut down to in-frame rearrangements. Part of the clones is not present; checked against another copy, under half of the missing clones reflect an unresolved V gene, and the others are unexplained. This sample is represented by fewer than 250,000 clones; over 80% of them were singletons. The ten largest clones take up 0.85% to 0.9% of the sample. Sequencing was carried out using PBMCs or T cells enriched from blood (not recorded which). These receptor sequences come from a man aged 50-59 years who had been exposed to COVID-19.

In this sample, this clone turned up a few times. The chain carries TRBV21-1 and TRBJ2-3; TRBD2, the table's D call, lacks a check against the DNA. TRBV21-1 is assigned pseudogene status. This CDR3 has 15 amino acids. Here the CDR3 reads CASNRGSGSADTQYF. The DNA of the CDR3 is TGTGCCAGCAACAGGGGTAGCGGGAGTGCAGATACGCAGTATTTT.

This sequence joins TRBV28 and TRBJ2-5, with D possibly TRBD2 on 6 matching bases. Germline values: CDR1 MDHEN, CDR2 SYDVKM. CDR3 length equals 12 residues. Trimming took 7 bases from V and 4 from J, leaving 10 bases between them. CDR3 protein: CASTRGIETQYF. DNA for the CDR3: TGTGCCAGCACGCGCGGGATAGAGACCCAGTACTTC. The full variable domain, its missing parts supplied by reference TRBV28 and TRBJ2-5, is DVKVTQSSRYLVKRTGEKVFLECVQDMDHENMFWYRQDPGLGLRLIYFSYDVKMKEKGDIPEGYSVSREKKERFSLILESASTNQTSMYLCASTRGIETQYFGPGTRLLVL.

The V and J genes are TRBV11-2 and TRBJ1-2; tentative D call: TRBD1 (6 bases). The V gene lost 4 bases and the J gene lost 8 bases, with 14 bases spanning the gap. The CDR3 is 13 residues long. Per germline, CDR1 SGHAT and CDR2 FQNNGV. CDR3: CASSSRDNRGYTF. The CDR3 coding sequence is TGTGCCAGCAGCTCCCGGGACAATCGGGGCTACACCTTC.

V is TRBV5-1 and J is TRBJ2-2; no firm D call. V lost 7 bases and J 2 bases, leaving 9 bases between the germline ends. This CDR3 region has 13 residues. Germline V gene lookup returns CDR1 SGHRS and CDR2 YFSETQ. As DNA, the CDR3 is TGCGCCAGCCCTCAGAAAAACACCGGGGAGCTGTTTTTT. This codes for CASPQKNTGELFF.

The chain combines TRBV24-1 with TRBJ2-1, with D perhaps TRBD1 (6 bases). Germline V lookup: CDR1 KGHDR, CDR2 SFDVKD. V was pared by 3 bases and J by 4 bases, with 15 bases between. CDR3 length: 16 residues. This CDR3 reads CATSDKDRGSYNEQFF. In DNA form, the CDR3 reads TGTGCCACCAGTGATAAGGACAGAGGTTCTTACAATGAGCAGTTCTTC.

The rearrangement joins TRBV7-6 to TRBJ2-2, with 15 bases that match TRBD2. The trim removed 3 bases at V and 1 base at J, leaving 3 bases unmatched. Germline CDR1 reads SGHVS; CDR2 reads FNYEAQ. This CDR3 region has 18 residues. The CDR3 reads CASSFGTSGGLNTGELFF. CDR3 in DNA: TGTGCCAGCAGCTTTGGGACTAGCGGGGGGCTGAACACCGGGGAGCTGTTTTTT.

DNA for the CDR3: TGTGCCAGCAGCCATGAACACCTAGAGACCCAGTACTTC. Amino acid sequence: CASSHEHLETQYF. The chain is built from TRBV16 and TRBJ2-5; D is ambiguous. V gave up 3 bases and J gave up 4 bases, with 9 bases separating them. CDR1 KGHSY and CDR2 FQNENV come from the germline V gene. This CDR3 region has 13 residues.

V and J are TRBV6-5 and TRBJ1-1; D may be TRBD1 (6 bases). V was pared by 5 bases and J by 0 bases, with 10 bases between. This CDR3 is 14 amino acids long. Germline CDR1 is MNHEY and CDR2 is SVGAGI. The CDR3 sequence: CASSKQGMNTEAFF. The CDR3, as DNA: TGTGCCAGCAGTAAACAGGGCATGAACACTGAAGCTTTCTTT.

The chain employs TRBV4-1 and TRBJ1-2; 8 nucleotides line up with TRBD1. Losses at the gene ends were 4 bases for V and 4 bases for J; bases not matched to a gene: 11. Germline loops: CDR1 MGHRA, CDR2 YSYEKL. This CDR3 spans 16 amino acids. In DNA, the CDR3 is TGCGCCAGCAGCCCGGAAGGCACAGGGGGGCTCTATGGCTACACCTTC. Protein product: CASSPEGTGGLYGYTF.

The CDR3 region is CASSALLANTEAFF. CDR3 DNA: TGCGCCAGCAGCGCTCTACTCGCGAACACTGAAGCTTTCTTT. The chain is built from TRBV5-1 and TRBJ1-1; D not resolved. The V gene's germline CDR1 is SGHRS and CDR2 YFSETQ. The length of the CDR3 is 14 residues. V was trimmed by 4 bases and J by 1 base, leaving 11 bases between them.

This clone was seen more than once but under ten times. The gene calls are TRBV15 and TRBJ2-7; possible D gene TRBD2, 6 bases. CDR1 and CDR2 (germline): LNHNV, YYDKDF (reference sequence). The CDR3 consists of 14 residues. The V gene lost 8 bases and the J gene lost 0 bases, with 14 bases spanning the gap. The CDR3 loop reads CATSRRESSYEQYF. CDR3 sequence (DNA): TGTGCCACCTCACGTCGGGAGAGCTCCTACGAGCAGTACTTC.

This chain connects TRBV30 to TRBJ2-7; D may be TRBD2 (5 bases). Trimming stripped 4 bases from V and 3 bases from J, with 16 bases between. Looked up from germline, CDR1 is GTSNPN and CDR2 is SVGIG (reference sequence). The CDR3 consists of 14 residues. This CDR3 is CAWNAGGPRYEQYV. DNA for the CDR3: TGTGCCTGGAATGCGGGCGGGCCACGCTACGAGCAGTACGTC.

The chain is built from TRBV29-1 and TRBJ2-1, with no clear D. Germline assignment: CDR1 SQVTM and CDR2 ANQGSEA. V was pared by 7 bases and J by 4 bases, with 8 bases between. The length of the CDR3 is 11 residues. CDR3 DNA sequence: TGCAGCGGTCCAACATACAATGAGCAGTTCTTC. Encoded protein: CSGPTYNEQFF.

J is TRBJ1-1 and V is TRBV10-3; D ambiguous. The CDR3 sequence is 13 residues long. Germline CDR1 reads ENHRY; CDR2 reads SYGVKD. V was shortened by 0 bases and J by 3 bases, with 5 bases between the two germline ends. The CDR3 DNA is TGTGCCATCAGTGAGTCGGACTACACTGAAGCTTTCTTT. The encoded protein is CAISESDYTEAFF.

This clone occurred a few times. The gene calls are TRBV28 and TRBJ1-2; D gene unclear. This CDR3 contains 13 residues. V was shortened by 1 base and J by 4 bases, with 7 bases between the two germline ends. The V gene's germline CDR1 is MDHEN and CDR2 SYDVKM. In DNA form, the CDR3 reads TGTGCCAGCAGTTTATTCGCAGTCTATGGCTACACCTTC. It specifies CASSLFAVYGYTF.